What follows describes a single T cell receptor beta chain. This record belongs to a study of blood T cell repertoires in COVID-19. CDR1 SGHDT and CDR2 YYEEEE come from the germline V gene. The CDR3 has 16 residues. Trimming left V 0 bases short and J 0 bases short, with 10 bases between. TCRdb's copy holds only in-frame clones and misses some; the assay was immunoSEQ multiplex PCR. The repertoire has roughly 250,000 clones, just under 85% of them found once; the top ten carry around 1.9%. Sample: peripheral blood. The rearrangement links TRBV5-6 to TRBJ1-5, with TRBD1 as a possible D gene (5 bases). This TCR came from a woman older than 75 with acute or convalescent COVID-19. The CDR3, as DNA: TGTGCCAGCAGCTTGGCCGGGGGGTATAGCAATCAGCCCCAGCATTTT. Amino acids: CASSLAGGYSNQPQHF.